The entry below gives a single T cell receptor (beta chain) sequence along with its context. This clonotype has more than one count but fewer than ten. No antigen is known for it. Base qualities are not recorded, but no much larger clone differs from it by a single base. The data originate from a study of response to subunit inactivated influenza vaccine (dated by TCRdb to 2016 to 2018). At the level of the whole study: Deep quantitative T cell receptor repertoire profiling was used in the study to track responses to a trivalent subunit inactivated influenza vaccine. General study outcomes and caveats: The authors suggested that each seasonal influenza vaccination may recruit only a limited number of new T cells.

Preparation of the library involved RT-PCR. The sequencer was an Illumina HiSeq 2500. TCRdb took the public reads, trimmed them with fastp at Q25, ran MiXCR for clone calling and kept in-frame beta chains. Each CDR3 protein appears once, grouped with its most common genes and DNA. Here the sample has a few hundred thousand distinct CDR3 sequences; 13% to 15% occur a single time. Over 8.5% of the sample is taken by the ten largest. The V and J ends are trimmed by 3 bases and 5 bases, leaving 6 bases between them. From a lookup of the germline V gene, CDR1 and CDR2 are MNHEY and SVGEGT. Including the terminal cysteine and phenylalanine, the CDR3 comprises 12 residues. Solely the CDR3 DNA is kept, with 36 bases framed from the first base.

This TCR came from a man aged 50 to 60 who received an inactivated influenza vaccine. Donor details come from another sample of the same person, matched by shared clones. This sample comprised PBMCs from blood, obtained about 13 days after vaccination. In this chain, TRBV6-2 or TRBV6-3 is recombined with TRBJ2-3, with TRBD2 as a weak D call on 5 bases. The nucleotide sequence reads as follows: TGTGCCAGCAGTTATCGGGGAGATACGCAGTATTTT. This yields the protein CASSYRGDTQYF.